This T cell receptor (beta chain) comes out of a study of blood T cells in healthy people across ages. General study points: Age advanced and TCR beta diversity per million T cells fell, roughly linearly. Long-lived donors carried more naive CD4+ cells and greater diversity than aged donors.

The CDR3 has 14 amino acids. CDR1 and CDR2 from the germline V gene are MNHNS and SASEGT. Trimming cost V 5 bases and J 7 bases, with 15 bases left between them. On this clonotype: Its antigen is undetermined. With a much larger clone just one base away, this may be a read error.

Using a J-beta primer mix together with a sample-barcoded 5' primer, a second PCR was run for about 6 to 12 cycles. Each CDR3 protein gets one entry after TCRdb re-called the 5' RACE reads with MiXCR. The table records roughly 1,300,000 distinct CDR3 sequences, 59% of them present only once. This sequence originates from a man younger than 35 in good health. This sequence joins TRBV6-1 and TRBJ2-1; no firm D call. Sequencing was carried out using blood. The CDR3 region has the DNA TGTGCCAGCAGTAAGCGAGAAGTCCGGAATGAGCAGTTCTTC. Amino acids: CASSKREVRNEQFF.